This T cell receptor beta chain originates from a study of cytomegalovirus exposure and HLA in healthy donors (dated by TCRdb to about 2017). For the wider study: According to an earlier analysis of 450 to 650 of the donors, roughly 180 million T cells yielded 120 million or so unique TCR beta sequences and about 300 Gb of sequence data. Typing coverage differed by locus: A, B, C, DRB1 and DQB1 were typed in about 620-640 donors, DQA1 in 500 to 550, DPA1 in 600 to 610, and DPB1 in roughly 470. High-throughput TCR immunosequencing, statistical association of individual TCRs with disease status, and machine learning were combined to predict cytomegalovirus infection status. A later analysis re-analyzed previously published TCR beta repertoires from 666 donors and added high-resolution HLA genotyping to study TCR occurrence patterns. A separate validation cohort of 90 to 150 different subjects was used in addition to the 666-subject first cohort. HLA typing included class I and class II loci at four-digit resolution. Roughly 5 DR-DQ haplotypes were handled as single units for association and clustering, since linkage in the cohort was strong. In a later genetic analysis, genome-wide SNP genotypes for about 65% of the roughly 670 donors were used, and that subset was treated as a discovery cohort. Of the 398 genotyped donors, around 81% fell in the genetic ancestry cluster associated with self-reported Caucasian donors. Every discovery cohort repertoire had been produced on one sequencing platform. Across approximately 420 genotyped donors of the cohort, an average of roughly 250,000 unique TCR beta nucleotide sequences per donor were sequenced, and 15% to 20% of those sequences were non-productive. Rather than using new phenotypic data, the later analysis identified candidate immune exposures from TCR beta sequences and from how often those sequences occurred across donors. Donor age, sex, ethnicity and CMV serostatus were compiled together with the repertoire data. An early release covering around 630 HLA-typed donors comprised approximately 290 gigabases of sequencing data and around 86 million unique TCR sequences. The study aimed to test whether signatures of past pathogen exposure could be identified by cataloging public T cell receptors. To decide whether each TCR beta V gene segment behaved as functional or pseudogenic, an earlier analysis of some 570 of the donors relied on high-throughput TCR beta sequencing. The study profiled the T cell repertoires of 500 to 800 subjects by immunosequencing and related them to cytomegalovirus serostatus.

For CDR1 and CDR2, the germline V gene lists MDHEN and SYDVKM. Including the terminal cysteine and phenylalanine, the CDR3 comprises 15 residues. Kept here is only the CDR3 DNA, which spans 45 bases and is read in frame from base 1. Germline trimming: 6 bases from V, 4 bases from J; junction bases outside gene matches: 8. The cohort was made up of 666 healthy bone marrow donors. At the time of sampling, all cohort members were nominally healthy, though unrecorded immune exposures were likely present. The donor tested CMV seronegative and was one of the 352 seronegative cohort members. Each donor provided a peripheral blood sample, and peripheral blood mononuclear cells were used for TCR beta sequencing. The Qiagen DNeasy Blood Extraction Kit was used to extract genomic DNA from the blood cell samples. The library was built by means of the immunoSEQ multiplex PCR assay. A mixture of 60 forward primers for TCR Vbeta segments and 13 reverse primers for TCR Jbeta segments was used in the multiplex PCR. A multiplex PCR assay on genomic DNA amplified the CDR3 region of rearranged TCR beta genes. The Illumina HiSeq System was used to sequence the amplified TCR beta libraries as 87-base-pair reads. In the authors' own workflow: A later analysis counted approximately 84 million unique TCR beta chains across the 640 or so repertoires, and around 12 million of these chains were shared by at least two donors. A nearest-neighbor algorithm error-corrected the raw reads and collapsed the reads into unique sequences, merging closely related sequences to remove PCR and sequencing errors. CDR3 sequences were aligned to IMGT reference sequences to assign V, D and J gene segments. Each retained sequence needed at least a six-nucleotide match to both a V gene segment and a J gene segment. A rearrangement was called productive if the CDR3 had no stop codons and remained in frame with V and J, and every other rearrangement was called non-productive. CDR3 was defined by IMGT convention, running from the second conserved V-encoded cysteine to the conserved J-encoded phenylalanine. In an earlier analysis of 500 to 650 of the donors, sequences lacking an unambiguous match to a single V gene segment were excluded. In an earlier analysis of more than 500 of the donors, a V segment was called functional when productive rearrangements were above 56.7%, and segregating when the standard deviation between donors exceeded 5%. A statistical classification framework was developed to diagnose cytomegalovirus status using the catalog of TCR beta chain sequences. In a later analysis, TCR nucleotide sequences were compared against IMGT/GENE-DB human TR gene sequences so that V and J genes could be assigned. The TCRdist pipeline was used in a later analysis to assign CDR3 sequences and most-parsimonious VDJ recombination scenarios. A later analysis defined each TCR beta chain by its CDR3 amino acid sequence plus V-gene family, and excluded reads lacking a unique V-gene family. As a way to deal with suspected cross-contamination and a sequencing artifact, a later analysis dropped roughly 600 nucleotide sequences that were highly shared and had low generation probability. In a later analysis, a clonal expansion index for each public chain was calculated from normalized within-repertoire ranks of inferred template counts. A later analysis computed generation probabilities with a VDJ recombination model fitted to out-of-frame rearrangements, and checked the results against IGoR. A later analysis scored TCR-TCR, TCR-HLA and TCR-CMV co-occurrence with hypergeometric tests, applying a repertoire-size bias correction to TCR pairs. A later analysis estimated false discovery rates by permuting HLA or CMV assignments 20 times. A later analysis grouped co-occurring TCRs with DBSCAN, adding TCRdist sequence similarity when clustering within HLA-allele-positive subsets. Co-occurrence clustering excluded repertoires with fewer than 30,000 or more than 120,000 public chains, plus five with anomalous nucleotide sharing. TCRdb's version of the immuneACCESS table is confined to in-frame rearrangements and falls short of the full clone set. An unresolved V gene accounts for under half of the shortfall where checked; the remainder is of unknown origin. V and J calls and clone size come straight from that table; D and trimming were deduced from the DNA. Across this sample there are fewer than 110,000 clones, with more than 70% seen only once. The ten largest make up 2% to 3% of the sample.

Overall results and qualifications from the work: A further reported finding was that TCR beta sequences accurately predicted the HLA-A and HLA-B alleles for most subjects in the first cohort. Presence/absence analyses assumed roughly uniform sequencing depth across donors, an assumption that may not hold. Broadly in line with IMGT annotations, most TCR beta V segments showed up in productive rearrangements about 87% or about 30% of the time in an earlier analysis of around 550 of the donors. The classifier was reported to diagnose cytomegalovirus status with high specificity and sensitivity in both the original cohort and the validation cohort. The authors suggested that the approach could potentially be extended to other disease states and immunological phenotypes. Because counts were too low, about 18 rarely observed V segments, including chromosome 9 orphons, were excluded from the earlier analysis of around 590 of the donors. A total of 150 to 200 TCR beta chains were listed by the study as associated with cytomegalovirus. Across donors, most TCR sequences were observed very rarely, whereas some public TCRs were present in many individuals. In a later analysis, several top co-occurrence clusters were reported to appear linked to parvovirus B19, influenza, CMV and Epstein-Barr virus. Compared with equally common non-associated chains, HLA-associated TCR beta chains in a later analysis were more clonally expanded and had lower generation probabilities. A group of highly shared sequence variants was considered likely to be a technical artifact of the sequencing pipeline. Linkage disequilibrium might explain the correlated functional status among segregating V segments, but an unknown experimental factor could not be excluded. Because HLA typing was missing for some donors at each locus, association tests included only the typed subset. In vitro tests confirmed that a few of the cytomegalovirus-associated TCR beta chains recognize cytomegalovirus antigens. Compared with the roughly 700-donor mean, donors in an Asian-associated ancestry cluster had fewer N-insertions in productive TCRs, according to a later genetic analysis. For the cohort, immune exposure information was limited to CMV serostatus. In this cohort, only TCR beta chains were sequenced, and detectable features were limited by the absence of alpha or paired-chain data. Because the 87-base-pair reads could not distinguish some IMGT-functional V segments, including TRBV6-2 and TRBV6-3, those segments were excluded. When HLA alleles, especially DR and DQ, strongly co-occurred, TCR associations were difficult to assign to individual alleles. In a later analysis, the rate of TCR association differed among HLA loci, with DRB1 alleles having the most associated TCRs and HLA-C alleles having the fewest. Specific HLA alleles were associated with 18,000 or so TCR beta sequences at a false discovery rate of 0.05 in a later analysis. An association between a missense DCLRE1C variant and V-gene and J-gene trimming of TCR beta chains was found in a later genetic analysis and replicated in an independent cohort. In a later analysis, most CMV-associated TCR beta chains were found to appear HLA-restricted, with HLA associations seemingly driven largely by CMV exposure.

On this clone: Its cognate antigen has yet to be identified. No base qualities exist here, and no much larger clone lies one base off it.

This TCR came from a man between 18 and 35 years old in good health and CMV-seronegative. The material sequenced was PBMCs. The rearranged segments are TRBV28 and TRBJ1-5, with 8 bases in between that match TRBD1. The CDR3 region reads CASRVPGGLNQPQHF. The nucleotide sequence reads as follows: TGTGCCAGCAGAGTACCAGGGGGCTTGAATCAGCCCCAGCATTTT.